A selection of T cell receptor beta chains follows, all from one sample in a study of beta chain features in type 1 diabetes. The repertoire was sequenced with immunoSEQ multiplex PCR; TCRdb's copy has only in-frame clones and lacks some. The sample has some 660,000 clones, 11% to 15% seen once. Sequenced: naive CD4+ T cells from blood. These receptors came from a man aged 18 to 35 with type 1 diabetes. CDR3s include the opening cysteine and the closing phenylalanine or tryptophan. D genes are given only for firm matches. Clone size appears in some rows only: once, few, many, or a class for an expanded clone.

j_gene: TRBJ2-4
d_gene: .
v_gene: TRBV7-9
abundance: few
CDR3nt: TGTGCCAGCAGCAGGACCGGGGGCGCGGGCAAAAACATTCAGTACTTC
CDR3aa: CASSRTGGAGKNIQYF

j_gene: TRBJ1-6
d_gene: .
v_gene: TRBV2
abundance: .
CDR3nt: TGTGCCAGCAGTGAATGGGCAGGTGATTCACCCCTCCACTTT
CDR3aa: CASSEWAGDSPLHF

j_gene: TRBJ2-1
d_gene: TRBD2
v_gene: TRBV7-9
abundance: .
CDR3nt: TGTGCCAGCAGCTTAGTCCCCCTAGCGGGAGAAGAGTACAATGAGCAGTTCTTC
CDR3aa: CASSLVPLAGEEYNEQFF

j_gene: TRBJ2-7
d_gene: TRBD2
v_gene: TRBV7-9
abundance: .
CDR3nt: TGTGCCAGCAGCCAACTGGTTAGCGGGAGGACTTTGGACGAGCAGTACTTC
CDR3aa: CASSQLVSGRTLDEQYF

j_gene: TRBJ1-4
d_gene: .
v_gene: TRBV7-2
abundance: few
CDR3nt: TGTGCCAGCAGCTGGCGAACTAATGAAAAACTGTTTTTT
CDR3aa: CASSWRTNEKLFF

j_gene: TRBJ2-5
d_gene: .
v_gene: TRBV9
abundance: .
CDR3nt: TGTGCCAGCAGTGCTGTGGGGGGTAGCGAGACCCAGTACTTC
CDR3aa: CASSAVGGSETQYF

j_gene: TRBJ2-2
d_gene: .
v_gene: TRBV27
abundance: few
CDR3nt: TGTGCCAGCAGTTTAGAGAGTTATGGGCAGGGCGGCACCGGGGAGCTGTTTTTT
CDR3aa: CASSLESYGQGGTGELFF

j_gene: TRBJ2-7
d_gene: TRBD2
v_gene: TRBV12-5
abundance: few
CDR3nt: TGTGCTAGTGGTCAGGGACTACCCGATCTGTTC
CDR3aa: CASGQGLPDLF

j_gene: TRBJ1-4
d_gene: TRBD1
v_gene: TRBV30
abundance: .
CDR3nt: TGTGCCTGGAGTGCGGGACAGGGCGCGCAAAAACTGTTTTTT
CDR3aa: CAWSAGQGAQKLFF

j_gene: TRBJ2-2
d_gene: .
v_gene: TRBV2
abundance: .
CDR3nt: TGTGCCAGCAGGGTCCAGGGCTCCGGGGAGCTGTTTTTT
CDR3aa: CASRVQGSGELFF

j_gene: TRBJ2-1
d_gene: .
v_gene: TRBV30
abundance: few
CDR3nt: TGTGCCCGGAGGTCCTACAATGAGCAGTTCTTC
CDR3aa: CARRSYNEQFF

j_gene: TRBJ2-7
d_gene: .
v_gene: TRBV6-5
abundance: .
CDR3nt: TGTGCCAGCAGCCGACAGACAGCTTACTACGAGCAGTACTTC
CDR3aa: CASSRQTAYYEQYF

j_gene: TRBJ2-2
d_gene: .
v_gene: TRBV30
abundance: .
CDR3nt: TGTGCCTGGAGTGAGGCCTCCCAGGGAAGGCTGTTTTTT
CDR3aa: CAWSEASQGRLFF

j_gene: TRBJ2-2
d_gene: TRBD2
v_gene: TRBV11-2
abundance: few
CDR3nt: TGTGCCAGCAGCTGGGAAGGGAGGGAGAACACCGGGGAGCTGTTTTTT
CDR3aa: CASSWEGRENTGELFF

j_gene: TRBJ2-2
d_gene: TRBD1
v_gene: TRBV7-3
abundance: few
CDR3nt: TGTGCCAGCAGCTCCCCCGAGGGGGCGGACATCACCGGGGAGCTGTTTTTT
CDR3aa: CASSSPEGADITGELFF

j_gene: TRBJ1-1
d_gene: .
v_gene: TRBV5-1
abundance: .
CDR3nt: TGCGCCAGCAGCTTGGAGGGGCTTTCGAACACTGAAGCTTTCTTT
CDR3aa: CASSLEGLSNTEAFF

j_gene: TRBJ2-7
d_gene: .
v_gene: TRBV7-9
abundance: few
CDR3nt: TGTGCCAGCAGCCGACAGGCCTCGAGCTCCTACGAGCAGTACTTC
CDR3aa: CASSRQASSSYEQYF

j_gene: TRBJ2-5
d_gene: .
v_gene: TRBV7-3
abundance: .
CDR3nt: TGTGCCAGCAGCCCGCGCAGACAAGAGACCCAGTACTTC
CDR3aa: CASSPRRQETQYF

j_gene: TRBJ2-2
d_gene: .
v_gene: TRBV4-3
abundance: .
CDR3nt: TGCGCCAGCAGCCCTGACTACACCGGGGAGCTGTTTTTT
CDR3aa: CASSPDYTGELFF

j_gene: TRBJ2-4
d_gene: .
v_gene: TRBV7-9
abundance: .
CDR3nt: TGTGCCAGCAGCAGCCGAGAGGACATTCAGTACTTC
CDR3aa: CASSSREDIQYF

j_gene: TRBJ2-3
d_gene: .
v_gene: TRBV7-2
abundance: few
CDR3nt: TGTGCCAGCAGCCGCACCCCAAGCCCAGATACGCAGTATTTT
CDR3aa: CASSRTPSPDTQYF

j_gene: TRBJ2-1
d_gene: .
v_gene: TRBV29-1
abundance: few
CDR3nt: TGCAGCGCCGAGGGGCCTAGCGTCGGGCAGTTCTTC
CDR3aa: CSAEGPSVGQFF

j_gene: TRBJ2-5
d_gene: .
v_gene: TRBV5-6
abundance: .
CDR3nt: TGTGCCAGCAGCTTGGGCCCGACAGGAGTCCAAGAGACCCAGTACTTC
CDR3aa: CASSLGPTGVQETQYF

j_gene: TRBJ1-4
d_gene: .
v_gene: TRBV30
abundance: .
CDR3nt: TGTGCCTGGAGCGCGGACAGACTCAATGAAAAACTGTTTTTT
CDR3aa: CAWSADRLNEKLFF

j_gene: TRBJ1-3
d_gene: .
v_gene: TRBV30
abundance: .
CDR3nt: TGTGCCTGGAGTTTAGGGAGCTCTGGAAACACCATATATTTT
CDR3aa: CAWSLGSSGNTIYF

j_gene: TRBJ2-5
d_gene: .
v_gene: TRBV9
abundance: .
CDR3nt: TGTGCCAGCAGCCGCTGGGAGACCCAGTACTTC
CDR3aa: CASSRWETQYF

j_gene: TRBJ2-3
d_gene: TRBD2
v_gene: TRBV29-1
abundance: few
CDR3nt: TGCAGCGTCGATCCTACGGCGGGGGGTGGCACAGATACGCAGTATTTT
CDR3aa: CSVDPTAGGGTDTQYF

j_gene: TRBJ2-7
d_gene: .
v_gene: TRBV5-4
abundance: .
CDR3nt: TGTGCCAGCAGCTATGGGAGCTCCGAGCAGTACTTC
CDR3aa: CASSYGSSEQYF

j_gene: TRBJ1-4
d_gene: .
v_gene: TRBV25-1
abundance: few
CDR3nt: TGTGCCAGCAGTGAATGGGGTCAAGGGTACGAAAAACTGTTTTTT
CDR3aa: CASSEWGQGYEKLFF

j_gene: TRBJ2-5
d_gene: .
v_gene: TRBV25-1
abundance: .
CDR3nt: TGTGCCAGCAGTGCTGCAGTAGAGACCCAGTACTTC
CDR3aa: CASSAAVETQYF

j_gene: TRBJ2-1
d_gene: .
v_gene: TRBV13
abundance: few
CDR3nt: TGTGCCAGCAGTCAAGACCCCCTGGGGAATGAGCAGTTCTTC
CDR3aa: CASSQDPLGNEQFF

j_gene: TRBJ1-5
d_gene: .
v_gene: TRBV28
abundance: .
CDR3nt: TGTGCCAGCAAAGAGGGGCCCTGGGGCAATCAGCCCCAGCATTTT
CDR3aa: CASKEGPWGNQPQHF

j_gene: TRBJ2-3
d_gene: TRBD2
v_gene: TRBV9
abundance: .
CDR3nt: TGTGCCAGCAGCGTCCTAGCGGGGGGGCCGGGCACAGATACGCAGTATTTT
CDR3aa: CASSVLAGGPGTDTQYF

j_gene: TRBJ1-1
d_gene: TRBD1
v_gene: TRBV5-1
abundance: .
CDR3nt: TGCGCCAGCAGCGGTGGACAGGGAAGAACTGAAGCTTTCTTT
CDR3aa: CASSGGQGRTEAFF

j_gene: TRBJ2-1
d_gene: .
v_gene: TRBV28
abundance: .
CDR3nt: TGTGCCAGCAGTCCACACCCACAAGGCGAGGAGCAGTTCTTC
CDR3aa: CASSPHPQGEEQFF

j_gene: TRBJ1-2
d_gene: TRBD1
v_gene: TRBV29-1
abundance: few
CDR3nt: TGCAGCGTTGAGGACAGGGGAGGTGACCGGTCCCCTAACTATGGCTACACCTTC
CDR3aa: CSVEDRGGDRSPNYGYTF

j_gene: TRBJ2-7
d_gene: .
v_gene: TRBV18
abundance: few
CDR3nt: TGTGCCAGCTCACCTCCCGGGACGAGAGAGCAGTACTTC
CDR3aa: CASSPPGTREQYF

j_gene: TRBJ2-7
d_gene: TRBD2
v_gene: TRBV9
abundance: few
CDR3nt: TGTGCCAGCAGCGTCGGGACTAGCGGGGGTTACGAGCAGTACTTC
CDR3aa: CASSVGTSGGYEQYF

j_gene: TRBJ2-5
d_gene: .
v_gene: TRBV9
abundance: .
CDR3nt: TGTGCCAGCAGCTTGGGACCGAACGCAGAGACCCAGTACTTC
CDR3aa: CASSLGPNAETQYF

j_gene: TRBJ2-1
d_gene: .
v_gene: TRBV14
abundance: .
CDR3nt: TGTGCCAGCAGCCCTACCAGCTCCTACAATGAGCAGTTCTTC
CDR3aa: CASSPTSSYNEQFF

j_gene: TRBJ2-7
d_gene: .
v_gene: TRBV15
abundance: few
CDR3nt: TGTGCCACCAGCAGGGATCTCAGGGGAAGTGGCGACGAGCAGTACTTC
CDR3aa: CATSRDLRGSGDEQYF

j_gene: TRBJ2-6
d_gene: .
v_gene: TRBV7-2
abundance: .
CDR3nt: TGTGCCAGCAGCGCCAGAGCCTCTGGGGCCAACGTCCTGACTTTC
CDR3aa: CASSARASGANVLTF

j_gene: TRBJ2-5
d_gene: .
v_gene: TRBV29-1
abundance: few
CDR3nt: TGCAGCGTTCAAAGGTTACGCGGGACCGGGGGAGAGACCCAGTACTTC
CDR3aa: CSVQRLRGTGGETQYF

j_gene: TRBJ1-2
d_gene: .
v_gene: TRBV15
abundance: few
CDR3nt: TGTGCCACCAGCAGAGAGAGGGAGAACTATGGCTACACCTTC
CDR3aa: CATSRERENYGYTF

j_gene: TRBJ2-1
d_gene: TRBD1
v_gene: TRBV30
abundance: .
CDR3nt: TGTGCCTGGAGTGCCTCGAGGACAGGGGGCGGCTATGAGCAGTTCTTC
CDR3aa: CAWSASRTGGGYEQFF

j_gene: TRBJ1-2
d_gene: .
v_gene: TRBV11-2
abundance: once
CDR3nt: TGTGCCAGCAGCTTATTAGGGCAAAGCTATGGCTACACCTTC
CDR3aa: CASSLLGQSYGYTF

j_gene: TRBJ1-2
d_gene: .
v_gene: TRBV6-1
abundance: .
CDR3nt: TGTGCCAGCAGTGAGGGACACCGAAACTATGGCTACACCTTC
CDR3aa: CASSEGHRNYGYTF

j_gene: TRBJ1-2
d_gene: .
v_gene: TRBV5-1
abundance: .
CDR3nt: TGCGCCAGCAGCCCTGTACAGGGCGGGTATGGCTACACCTTC
CDR3aa: CASSPVQGGYGYTF

j_gene: TRBJ2-1
d_gene: .
v_gene: TRBV7-3
abundance: few
CDR3nt: TGTGCCAGCAGCTTAAGCAGGGCCGTAAGCTCCTACAATGAGCAGTTCTTC
CDR3aa: CASSLSRAVSSYNEQFF

j_gene: TRBJ1-2
d_gene: TRBD1
v_gene: TRBV5-1
abundance: .
CDR3nt: TGCGCCAGCAGCTTCGCGACAGGGGGATATGGCTACACCTTC
CDR3aa: CASSFATGGYGYTF

j_gene: TRBJ2-7
d_gene: TRBD1
v_gene: TRBV5-1
abundance: few
CDR3nt: TGCGCCAGCAGCCTCCGGGACAGGGCCTCCTACGAGCAGTACTTC
CDR3aa: CASSLRDRASYEQYF

j_gene: TRBJ2-1
d_gene: TRBD2
v_gene: TRBV28
abundance: few
CDR3nt: TGTGCCAGCAGGCAAAGCGGGAGCACTGAGCAGTTCTTC
CDR3aa: CASRQSGSTEQFF

j_gene: TRBJ1-6
d_gene: .
v_gene: TRBV30
abundance: few
CDR3nt: TGTGCCTGGATAAGCTCCTTAATTGGATCACCCCTCCACTTT
CDR3aa: CAWISSLIGSPLHF

j_gene: TRBJ1-5
d_gene: .
v_gene: TRBV19
abundance: .
CDR3nt: TGTGCCAGTTCCGAAACATATCAGCCCCAGCATTTT
CDR3aa: CASSETYQPQHF

j_gene: TRBJ2-3
d_gene: .
v_gene: TRBV5-1
abundance: .
CDR3nt: TGCGCCAGCAGCCTACGGTCGGGGGGCACAGATACGCAGTATTTT
CDR3aa: CASSLRSGGTDTQYF